This T cell receptor (beta chain) emerged from a study of blood T cell repertoires in COVID-19 (dated by TCRdb to about 2020). Broadly, across the study: Collaborator samples came from the United States, Italy and Spain and covered acute and convalescent phases of COVID-19. The prospective study material was composed of cDNA or gDNA derived from T cells, B-cell-depleted T cells, or PBMCs. Subjects who had been exposed to COVID-19, were actively infected with it, or had recovered from it provided the deeply sampled blood TCRbeta repertoires that made up the dataset. The repertoires were released in a freely available public database meant as a resource for research on the immune response to SARS-CoV-2. Samples came from the ongoing ImmuneRACE study (first 160 participants) plus 1,254 subjects from 6 global collaborators. Nearly every sample came with metadata listing a de-identified subject ID, COVID-19 status, age in years and sex. Where HLA class I and class II types were available, the types were taken from metadata supplied by the sample provider, not from assay-based typing.

As regards this clone: The antigen this receptor binds is unknown. Qualities for individual bases were not recorded, and no much larger clone is one base off.

TCRbeta CDR3 regions were amplified from genomic DNA by means of the immunoSEQ Assay, a bias-controlled multiplex PCR. Concerning the study's data processing: Within the assay, amplification of reference gene primers was used to estimate how many nucleated cells each sample contained. To quantify the absolute abundance of each unique TCRbeta CDR3 rearrangement, sequence reads were collapsed and filtered. Productive Simpson clonality was computed per sample as the square root of Simpson's diversity index over productive rearrangements. This is the immuneACCESS table as TCRdb keeps it, with only in-frame sequences that have V and J called. A part of the clones is gone; compared with another copy, unresolved V genes explain less than half, and the rest is unexplained. Clone size and the V and J calls come from that table; the DNA yielded D and trimming. Counted in this sample were a few hundred thousand clones; 80% to 95% of them appeared once. About 2.5% of the sample comes from the top ten.

Reading from cysteine to phenylalanine, the CDR3 counts 13 amino acids. Solely the CDR3 DNA is kept, with 39 bases framed from the first base. At the junction V is shortened by 0 bases and J by 6 bases; bases outside the gene matches: 4. CDR1 and CDR2, per the germline V gene (reference sequence), are GTSNPN and SVGIG. The paper's findings and limits, for the study overall: The quantity of clinical and demographic metadata differed by source and by participant and was supplied without curation.

One collaborating source in Seattle enrolled patients during active infection and followed them longitudinally through the course of disease. The collaborating institutions used their own protocols to collect whole blood in K2EDTA tubes. For TCRbeta analysis, collaborators shipped samples in one of three forms: frozen whole blood, isolated PBMCs, or DNA extracted from either of those sample types. This TCR was recovered from a person under 35 with COVID-19, enrolled during active disease. The sequencing input was peripheral blood. The chain links TRBV30 with TRBJ2-7; the junction holds 8 bases that match TRBD1. The CDR3 here reads CAWSVDRGAEQYF. The nucleotide sequence is TGTGCCTGGAGTGTTGACAGGGGTGCCGAGCAGTACTTC.